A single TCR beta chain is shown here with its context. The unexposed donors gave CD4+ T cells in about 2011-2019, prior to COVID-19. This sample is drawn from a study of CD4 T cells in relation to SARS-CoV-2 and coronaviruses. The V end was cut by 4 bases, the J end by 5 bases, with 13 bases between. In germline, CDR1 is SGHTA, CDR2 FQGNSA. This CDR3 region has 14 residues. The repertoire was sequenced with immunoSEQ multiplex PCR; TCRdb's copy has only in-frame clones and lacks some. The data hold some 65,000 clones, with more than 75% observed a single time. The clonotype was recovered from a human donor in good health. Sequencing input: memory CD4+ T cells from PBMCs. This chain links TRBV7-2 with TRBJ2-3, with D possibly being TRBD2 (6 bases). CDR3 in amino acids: CASSSAGGLDTQYF. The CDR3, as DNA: TGTGCCAGCAGCTCCGCCGGGGGTTTAGATACGCAGTATTTT.